The subject of this entry is one TCR beta chain. Per the study methods: Estimated nucleated cell counts came from reference gene primer amplification. Using immunoSEQ multiplex PCR, the repertoire was profiled, and TCRdb retains in-frame clones only, with some absent. That table gives V, J and clone size, and the DNA gave D and trimming. The repertoire holds 55,000 or so clones, with 80% as singletons. The data are from a study of blood T cell repertoires in COVID-19. Turning to the study itself: The United States, Italy and Spain provided the acute and convalescent COVID-19 samples. Sources were T cells, B-cell-depleted T cells, or PBMCs; the material itself was cDNA or gDNA.

Seattle patients were enrolled while actively infected and followed longitudinally. The receptor comes from a man aged 30 to 39 with COVID-19, enrolled during active disease. The sample taken for sequencing was peripheral blood.

The CDR3 region has the DNA TGTGCCAGTACCTCAGGAGGTTACGAGCAGTACTTC. Its protein is CASTSGGYEQYF. This chain links TRBV12-3 or TRBV12-4 with TRBJ2-7; D perhaps matches TRBD2 (5 bases). V lost 9 bases and J 4 bases, leaving 13 bases between the germline ends. The CDR3 spans 12 residues.